Shown below are 5 T cell receptor beta chains from a single sample sequenced in a study of T cells in Graves' hyperthyroidism and ophthalmopathy. The source material, RNA transcripts, was used to amplify TCR beta CDR3 regions. Carried out on the TCR CDR3, a first-round RT-PCR used the HTBI primer set. A single record per CDR3 protein comes from TCRdb applying MiXCR to the multiplex PCR reads. Here the sample spans approximately 720,000 distinct CDR3 sequences, approximately 18% being singletons. The source material was blood. All receptors come from a woman between 50 and 59 years old with Graves' hyperthyroidism that later progressed to Graves' ophthalmopathy.

V gene TRBV7-9 combines with J gene TRBJ2-2; the D gene could be TRBD1 or TRBD2 (6 bases each). The V end was cut by 4 bases, the J end by 9 bases, with 21 bases between. This CDR3 has 16 amino acids. Germline V gives CDR1 SEHNR, CDR2 FQNEAQ (reference sequence). CDR3 nucleotides: TGTGCCAGCAGCTCCACCCGGGCAGGAGGGGGACGGGAGCTGTTTTTT. Translated, it gives CASSSTRAGGGRELFF.

This clonotype was seen at least ten times. The genes are TRBV2 and TRBJ1-5; perhaps TRBD1 as D (6 bases). The CDR3 is 15 residues long. With 4 bases removed from V and 2 bases from J, the gap between germline ends came to 12 bases. Germline V gives CDR1 SNHLY, CDR2 FYNNEI. The CDR3 loop reads CASSVDRLGNQPQHF. The CDR3 DNA follows: TGTGCCAGCAGTGTTGACAGGCTGGGCAATCAGCCCCAGCATTTT. The full variable domain, completed using reference TRBV2 and TRBJ1-5, is EPEVTQTPSHQVTQMGQEVILRCVPISNHLYFYWYRQILGQKVEFLVSFYNNEISEKSEIFDDQFSVERPDGSNFTLKIRSTKLEDSAMYFCASSVDRLGNQPQHFGDGTRLSIL.

This clonotype was seen many times. The V and J genes are TRBV5-1 and TRBJ2-1, with D maybe TRBD2 (5 bases). This CDR3 contains 14 residues. The ends were cut back, 3 bases at V and 6 bases at J, with 13 bases in the middle. Germline values: CDR1 SGHRS, CDR2 YFSETQ. CDR3 protein: CASSSGVSSNEQFF. In DNA form, the CDR3 reads TGCGCCAGCAGCTCCGGGGTCTCGTCCAATGAGCAGTTCTTC.

This clonotype has at least ten counts. The rearrangement links TRBV5-1 to TRBJ1-2, with TRBD1 identical over 9 bases. V shed 3 bases, J shed 8 bases, and the junction held 11 bases outside the gene matches. CDR3 length: 15 amino acids. CDR1 and CDR2 from the germline V gene are SGHRS and YFSETQ. In DNA form, the CDR3 reads TGCGCCAGCAGCTCCATACCGGACAGGGGTTCGGGCTACACCTTC. This sequence encodes CASSSIPDRGSGYTF.

The chain combines TRBV20-1 with TRBJ1-2; 8 positions match TRBD1. The germline V gene encodes CDR1 DFQATT and CDR2 SNEGSKA (reference sequence). The CDR3 consists of 13 residues. The ends lost 3 bases at V and 3 bases at J; junction bases unmatched: 3. The chain's CDR3 is CSASLTGDYGYTF. The CDR3 region has the DNA TGCAGTGCTAGCTTGACAGGGGACTATGGCTACACCTTC.